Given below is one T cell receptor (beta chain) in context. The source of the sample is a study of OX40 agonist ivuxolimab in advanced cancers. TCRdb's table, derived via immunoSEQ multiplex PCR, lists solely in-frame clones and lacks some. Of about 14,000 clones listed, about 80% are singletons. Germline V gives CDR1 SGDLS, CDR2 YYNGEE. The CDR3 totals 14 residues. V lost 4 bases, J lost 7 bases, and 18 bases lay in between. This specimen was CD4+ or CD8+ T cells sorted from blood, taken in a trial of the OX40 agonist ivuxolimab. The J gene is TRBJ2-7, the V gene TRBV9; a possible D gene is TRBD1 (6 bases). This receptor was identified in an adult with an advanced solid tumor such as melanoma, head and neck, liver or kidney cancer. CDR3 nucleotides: TGTGCCAGCAGCTTAGGACAGCCCGGAGTGGAGCAGTACTTC. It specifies CASSLGQPGVEQYF.